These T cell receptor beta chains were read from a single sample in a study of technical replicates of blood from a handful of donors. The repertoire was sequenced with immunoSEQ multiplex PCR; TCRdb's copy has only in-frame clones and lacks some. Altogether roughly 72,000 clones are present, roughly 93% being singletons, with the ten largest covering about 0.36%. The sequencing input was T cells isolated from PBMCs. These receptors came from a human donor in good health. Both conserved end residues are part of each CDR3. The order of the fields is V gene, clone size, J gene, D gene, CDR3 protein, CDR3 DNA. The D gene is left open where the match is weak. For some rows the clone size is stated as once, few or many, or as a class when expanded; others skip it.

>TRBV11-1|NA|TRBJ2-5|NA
CASSFTGTPPLQETQYF
TGTGCCAGCAGTTTTACCGGGACACCTCCCCTCCAAGAGACCCAGTACTTC
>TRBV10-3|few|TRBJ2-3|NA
CAISESGPGQLTTDTQYF
TGTGCCATCAGTGAGTCCGGTCCAGGACAGTTGACCACAGATACGCAGTATTTT
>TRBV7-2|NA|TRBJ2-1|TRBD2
CASSLTSGNSNEQFF
TGTGCCAGCAGCCTAACTAGCGGGAATTCAAATGAGCAGTTCTTC
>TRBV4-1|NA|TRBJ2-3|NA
CASSPRVRATDTQYF
TGCGCCAGCAGCCCCCGAGTCCGCGCCACAGATACGCAGTATTTT
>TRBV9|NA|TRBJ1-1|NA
CASSVGAGNTEAFF
TGTGCCAGCAGCGTAGGAGCAGGGAACACTGAAGCTTTCTTT
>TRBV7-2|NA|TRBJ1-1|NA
CASSFLNTEAFF
TGTGCCAGCAGCTTCCTTAACACTGAAGCTTTCTTT
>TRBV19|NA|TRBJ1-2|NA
CASSTQTGTNYGYTF
TGTGCCAGTAGTACCCAGACAGGAACCAACTATGGCTACACCTTC
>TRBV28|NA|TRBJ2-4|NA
CASSLRLALAKNIQYF
TGTGCCAGCAGTTTGAGGCTAGCTTTAGCCAAAAACATTCAGTACTTC
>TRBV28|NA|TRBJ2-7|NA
CASSQLYEQYF
TGTGCCAGCAGTCAACTCTACGAGCAGTACTTC
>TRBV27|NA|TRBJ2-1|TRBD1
CASSLKRTGEQFF
TGTGCCAGCAGTTTAAAAAGGACAGGGGAGCAGTTCTTC
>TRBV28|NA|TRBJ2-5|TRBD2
CASNVGTSVQETQYF
TGTGCCAGCAACGTAGGGACTAGCGTCCAAGAGACCCAGTACTTC
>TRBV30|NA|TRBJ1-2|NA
CAWSVGVVYYGYTF
TGTGCCTGGAGTGTCGGGGTGGTGTACTATGGCTACACCTTC
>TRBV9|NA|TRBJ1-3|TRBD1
CASSVDREINTIYF
TGTGCCAGCAGTGTGGACAGGGAGATAAACACCATATATTTT
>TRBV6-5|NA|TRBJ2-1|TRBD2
CASSGLAERYNEQFF
TGTGCCAGCAGTGGACTAGCGGAAAGATACAATGAGCAGTTCTTC
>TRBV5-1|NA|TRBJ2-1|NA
CASSLYGGLEQFF
TGCGCCAGCAGCTTGTACGGCGGTCTTGAGCAGTTCTTC
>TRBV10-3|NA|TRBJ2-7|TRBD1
CAIRKDRSNYEQYF
TGTGCCATCAGGAAGGACAGGAGTAACTACGAGCAGTACTTC
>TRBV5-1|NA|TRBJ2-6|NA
CASSPTASGANVLTF
TGCGCCAGCAGCCCGACTGCGTCTGGGGCCAACGTCCTGACTTTC
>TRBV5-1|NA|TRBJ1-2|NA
CASRGGKYGYTF
TGCGCCAGCAGAGGAGGGAAGTATGGCTACACCTTC
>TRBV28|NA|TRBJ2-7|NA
CASSRDLPYEQYF
TGTGCCAGCAGTAGGGACTTACCCTACGAGCAGTACTTC
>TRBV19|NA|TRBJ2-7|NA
CASSIGRGPYEQYF
TGTGCCAGTAGTATAGGAAGAGGCCCCTACGAGCAGTACTTC
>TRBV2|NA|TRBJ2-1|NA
CASSFYEQFF
TGTGCCAGCAGTTTCTATGAGCAGTTCTTC
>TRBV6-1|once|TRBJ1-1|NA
CASSEAAIYTEAFF
TGTGCCAGCAGTGAAGCGGCCATCTACACTGAAGCTTTCTTT
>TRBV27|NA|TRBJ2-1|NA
CASSGEAGINEQFF
TGTGCCAGCAGTGGAGAGGCAGGGATTAATGAGCAGTTCTTC
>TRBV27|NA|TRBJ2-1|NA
CASTPSLSSSYNEQFF
TGTGCCAGCACCCCAAGCCTGTCAAGCTCCTACAATGAGCAGTTCTTC
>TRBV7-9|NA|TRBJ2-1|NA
CASIYSTKEQFF
TGTGCCAGCATCTATTCTACCAAAGAGCAGTTCTTC
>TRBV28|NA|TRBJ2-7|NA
CASSLIQLAYEQYF
TGTGCCAGCAGTTTAATCCAACTAGCTTACGAGCAGTACTTC
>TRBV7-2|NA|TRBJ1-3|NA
CASSLLPSSGNTIYF
TGTGCCAGCAGCTTATTGCCTAGCTCTGGAAACACCATATATTTT
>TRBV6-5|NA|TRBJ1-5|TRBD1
CASSYGDRQPQHF
TGTGCCAGCAGTTACGGGGACAGGCAGCCCCAGCATTTT
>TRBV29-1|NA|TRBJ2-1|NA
CSGQTGEGSYNEQFF
TGCAGCGGTCAGACAGGGGAGGGCTCCTACAATGAGCAGTTCTTC
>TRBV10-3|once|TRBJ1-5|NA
CAISEFVENQPQHF
TGTGCCATCAGTGAGTTTGTAGAAAATCAGCCCCAGCATTTT
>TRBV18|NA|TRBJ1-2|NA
CASSPTASYGYTF
TGTGCCAGCTCACCCACAGCTTCCTATGGCTACACCTTC
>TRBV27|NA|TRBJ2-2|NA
CASSINYGELFF
TGTGCCAGCAGTATTAATTACGGGGAGCTGTTTTTT
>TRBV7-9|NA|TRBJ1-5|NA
CASSLGLSPQHF
TGTGCCAGCAGCTTAGGATTGAGCCCCCAGCATTTT
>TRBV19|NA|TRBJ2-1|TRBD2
CASSIRSGGYNEQFF
TGTGCCAGTAGTATAAGGTCGGGGGGCTACAATGAGCAGTTCTTC
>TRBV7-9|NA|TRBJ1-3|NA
CASSFGQPSGNTIYF
TGTGCCAGCAGCTTTGGACAGCCGTCTGGAAACACCATATATTTT
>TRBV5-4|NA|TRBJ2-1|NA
CASSLPDRNNEQFF
TGTGCCAGCAGCTTGCCTGACAGGAACAATGAGCAGTTCTTC
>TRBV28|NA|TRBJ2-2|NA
CASNPIGGGSGELFF
TGTGCCAGCAATCCCATCGGGGGTGGTTCCGGGGAGCTGTTTTTT
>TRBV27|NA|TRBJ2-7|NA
CASSLFLQGEQYF
TGTGCCAGCAGTTTATTCCTCCAGGGCGAGCAGTACTTC
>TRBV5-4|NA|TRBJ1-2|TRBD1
CASSPEPGTGDGYTF
TGTGCCAGCAGCCCCGAACCGGGGACAGGGGATGGCTACACCTTC
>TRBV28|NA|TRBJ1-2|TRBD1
CASKEEGAYGYTF
TGTGCCAGCAAAGAGGAGGGGGCCTATGGCTACACCTTC
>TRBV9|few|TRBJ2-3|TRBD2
CASSVAPLAGARDTQYF
TGTGCCAGCAGCGTAGCTCCCCTAGCGGGAGCCAGAGATACGCAGTATTTT
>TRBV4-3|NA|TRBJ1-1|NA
CASSQDILVRDTEAFF
TGCGCCAGCAGCCAAGATATCCTGGTCCGAGACACTGAAGCTTTCTTT
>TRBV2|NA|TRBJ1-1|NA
CASFGPAGRDTEAFF
TGTGCCAGCTTCGGTCCTGCCGGCAGGGACACTGAAGCTTTCTTT
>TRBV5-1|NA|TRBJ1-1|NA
CASSLASRIMNTEAFF
TGCGCCAGCAGCTTGGCCAGCAGGATTATGAACACTGAAGCTTTCTTT
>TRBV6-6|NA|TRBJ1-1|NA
CASSYSGLGNTEAFF
TGTGCCAGCAGTTATAGCGGACTGGGTAACACTGAAGCTTTCTTT
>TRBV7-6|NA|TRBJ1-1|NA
CASSFTSNTEAFF
TGTGCCAGCAGCTTCACTTCGAACACTGAAGCTTTCTTT
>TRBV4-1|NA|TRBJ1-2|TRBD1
CASRDRVGYTF
TGCGCCAGCAGAGACAGGGTGGGCTACACCTTC
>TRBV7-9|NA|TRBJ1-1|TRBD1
CASSATSGTGGTEAFF
TGTGCCAGCAGCGCCACCTCCGGGACAGGGGGCACTGAAGCTTTCTTT
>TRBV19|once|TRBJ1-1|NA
CASSIAGMNTEAFF
TGTGCCAGTAGTATCGCAGGGATGAACACTGAAGCTTTCTTT
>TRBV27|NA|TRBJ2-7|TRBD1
CASSLQGAYEQYF
TGTGCCAGCAGTTTACAGGGGGCCTACGAGCAGTACTTC
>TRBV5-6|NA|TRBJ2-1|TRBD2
CAGASGSSYNEQFF
TGTGCCGGGGCTAGCGGGAGCTCCTACAATGAGCAGTTCTTC
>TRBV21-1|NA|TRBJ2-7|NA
CASSARDRDLYEQYF
TGTGCCAGCAGCGCCCGGGACAGGGACCTCTACGAGCAGTACTTC
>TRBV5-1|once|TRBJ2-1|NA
CASSLGGNSYNEQFF
TGCGCCAGCAGCTTGGGAGGAAACTCCTACAATGAGCAGTTCTTC